The 28 T cell receptor beta chains listed next were all sequenced from one sample in a study of blood T cell repertoires in COVID-19. Some clones are missing from TCRdb's copy, which holds only in-frame ones; the method was immunoSEQ multiplex PCR. Of some 150,000 clones detected, roughly 85% appear once; the ten largest clones hold more than 7.5%. The sequenced material came from peripheral blood. These TCRs come from a woman in her sixties or seventies with COVID-19, enrolled during active disease.

The V call is TRBV16, the J call TRBJ2-1, with 9 bases that match TRBD2. Germline V gene lookup returns CDR1 KGHSY and CDR2 FQNENV. Unmatched junction bases numbered 16, after V lost 0 bases and J lost 7 bases. The CDR3 sequence is 19 residues long. CDR3 nucleotide sequence: TGTGCCAGCAGCCAATCCCTAGCGGGGACCTCCCTCATCAGGAATGAGCAGTTCTTC. Translated: CASSQSLAGTSLIRNEQFF. The full variable domain, in which reference TRBV16 and TRBJ2-1 provide the parts outside the CDR3, is GEEVAQTPKHLVRGEGQKAKLYCAPIKGHSYVFWYQQVLKNEFKFLISFQNENVFDETGMPKERFSAKCLPNSPCSLEIQATKLEDSAVYFCASSQSLAGTSLIRNEQFFGPGTRLTVL.

This chain joins TRBV10-1 and TRBJ2-1; D gene unclear. Trimming removed 4 bases from V and 15 bases from J, with 13 bases in between. The germline CDR1 and CDR2 sequences are WNHNN and SYGVQD (reference sequence). The CDR3 extends over 11 amino acids. CDR3 in amino acids: CASSVLRSGFF. The CDR3 DNA reads as TGCGCCAGCAGTGTATTACGATCCGGGTTCTTC.

This clone appeared once. The CDR3 reads CASSQDNRGAYGYTF. CDR3 coding DNA: TGTGCCAGCAGCCAAGATAACAGGGGGGCCTATGGCTACACCTTC. This rearrangement joins TRBV4-2 to TRBJ1-2, with TRBD1 identical over 8 bases. The ends lost 0 bases at V and 4 bases at J; junction bases unmatched: 4. CDR3 length equals 15 residues. The germline V gene encodes CDR1 LGHNA and CDR2 YNFKEQ.

In nucleotides, the CDR3 is TGTGCCACCAGCGGCACCGGGGGGGTAGGGGAAAAACTGTTTTTT. Translation gives CATSGTGGVGEKLFF. The V and J genes are TRBV15 and TRBJ1-4; TRBD1 is a possible D gene (5 bases). Germline-derived CDR1 and CDR2 are LNHNV and YYDKDF (reference sequence). Trimming took off 5 bases at V and 8 bases at J, with 18 bases between the two ends. The CDR3 length is 15 residues.

The J gene is TRBJ1-1, the V gene TRBV5-1, with D possibly TRBD1 on 6 matching bases. Per the germline V gene, CDR1 is SGHRS and CDR2 is YFSETQ. The CDR3 is made up of 16 amino acids. The V gene lost 4 bases and the J gene lost 0 bases, with 16 bases spanning the gap. The CDR3 here is CASSPRTELMNTEAFF. CDR3 nucleotides: TGCGCCAGCAGCCCAAGGACAGAACTAATGAACACTGAAGCTTTCTTT.

The genes are TRBV20-1 and TRBJ1-5, with D tentatively TRBD1 (5 bases). There are 14 residues in the CDR3. CDR1 is DFQATT, CDR2 SNEGSKA, per germline (reference sequence). V lost 3 bases to trimming and J lost 4 bases, with 13 bases between them. The CDR3 is CSASRDSENQPQHF. The DNA of the CDR3 is TGCAGTGCTAGTCGCGACAGTGAAAATCAGCCCCAGCATTTT.

This sequence joins TRBV25-1 and TRBJ2-7; D might be TRBD1 (5 bases). V gave up 5 bases and J gave up 1 base, with 21 bases separating them. The CDR3 has 17 residues. In germline, CDR1 is MGHDK, CDR2 SYGVNS. The CDR3, as DNA: TGTGCCAGCAGTCTAGTTGGGGCAGGCAAGGGGTCCTACGAGCAGTACTTC. It codes for CASSLVGAGKGSYEQYF.

The chain couples TRBV15 to TRBJ2-7; maybe TRBD1 (7 bases). Trimming pared 1 base from V and 3 bases from J, leaving 19 bases between. The CDR3 totals 17 residues. Germline lookup yields CDR1 LNHNV and CDR2 YYDKDF (reference sequence). The CDR3 loop is CATSRGGRAGGGYEQYF. The DNA for the CDR3 is TGTGCCACCAGCAGAGGTGGGCGAGCAGGGGGAGGCTACGAGCAGTACTTC. Combining the CDR3 with reference TRBV15 and TRBJ2-7 gives the whole variable domain DAMVIQNPRYQVTQFGKPVTLSCSQTLNHNVMYWYQQKSSQAPKLLFHYYDKDFNNEADTPDNFQSRRPNTSFCFLDIRSPGLGDTAMYLCATSRGGRAGGGYEQYFGPGTRLTVT.

V and J are TRBV21-1 and TRBJ2-1; the tabulated D call, TRBD1, remains unverified against the DNA. TRBV21-1 is shown as a pseudogene. The CDR3 has 18 amino acids. CDR3 bases: TGTGCCAGCAGCATCCCAATGAGGGACAGGATAGCCTACAATGAGCAGTTCTTC. Translating it yields CASSIPMRDRIAYNEQFF.

The chain recombines TRBV4-2 with TRBJ2-7; tentative D call: TRBD1 (5 bases). Germline V CDR1 and CDR2: LGHNA, YNFKEQ. Trimming removed 0 bases from V and 5 bases from J, with 14 bases in between. The length of the CDR3 is 15 residues. This CDR3 is CASSQDPGQPDEQYF. In DNA form, the CDR3 reads TGTGCCAGCAGCCAAGATCCAGGGCAACCCGACGAGCAGTACTTC.

The rearrangement joins TRBV3-1 (or the pseudogene TRBV3-2) to TRBJ1-1; 8 bases are shared with TRBD1. V dropped 4 bases and J dropped 5; count of bases not matched to a gene: 6. Per the germline V gene, CDR1 is LGHDT and CDR2 is YNNKEL (reference sequence). The CDR3 contains 14 residues. The CDR3: CASSLTGGGTEAFF. CDR3 DNA sequence: TGTGCCAGCAGCCTAACAGGGGGAGGAACTGAAGCTTTCTTT.

The rearrangement uses TRBV15 and TRBJ2-5, with D hard to call. Germline V lookup: CDR1 LNHNV, CDR2 YYDKDF (reference sequence). The CDR3 has 12 amino acids. V was clipped by 3 bases and J by 5 bases, with 7 bases between them. The CDR3 region is CATSRGSETQYF. The CDR3 bases are TGTGCCACCAGCAGGGGCTCGGAGACCCAGTACTTC.

V is TRBV18 and J is TRBJ1-1, with D possibly TRBD1 on 5 matching bases. This CDR3 is built from 16 residues. V lost 0 bases to trimming and J lost 0 bases, with 11 bases between them. Germline V lookup: CDR1 KGHSH, CDR2 LQKENI. CDR3 sequence reads: CASSPPGGNMNTEAFF. In nucleotides, the CDR3 is TGTGCCAGCTCACCACCGGGGGGGAACATGAACACTGAAGCTTTCTTT.

This chain connects TRBV6-6 to TRBJ1-2, with no clear D. Deletions cut 5 bases from V and 8 bases from J, with 12 bases between. CDR1 and CDR2 from the germline V gene are MNHNY and SVGAGI (reference sequence). This CDR3 contains 12 residues. The CDR3 coding sequence is TGTGCCAGCAGTCCGGACTTCCTCGGCTACACCTTC. Its translation is CASSPDFLGYTF.

A single count supports this clone. The chain employs TRBV6-2 or TRBV6-3 and TRBJ1-6; 7 positions match TRBD1. The germline CDR1 and CDR2 sequences are MNHEY and SVGEGT. After removal of 4 bases from V and 7 bases from J, the junction contained 7 bases not matched to a gene. The CDR3 is made up of 15 amino acids. For the CDR3, the DNA is TGTGCCAGCAGTTCACGGGACAGTGTGAATTCACCCCTCCACTTT. This codes for CASSSRDSVNSPLHF.

The rearrangement joins TRBV19 to TRBJ1-1; D uncertain. This CDR3 has 13 amino acids. CDR1 LNHDA and CDR2 SQIVND come from the germline V gene (reference sequence). Trimming pared 5 bases from V and 1 base from J, leaving 8 bases between. Here the CDR3 reads CASSRGGNTEAFF. In DNA, the CDR3 is TGTGCCAGTAGTCGGGGTGGGAACACTGAAGCTTTCTTT.

This clone has a handful of counts. The chain uses TRBV27 and TRBJ2-2, with a tentative D call TRBD1 (5 bases). This CDR3 region has 14 residues. CDR1 and CDR2 from the germline V gene are MNHEY and SMNVEV (reference sequence). Trimming removed 2 bases at V and 2 bases at J, with 6 bases between. CDR3 amino acids: CASSLDRNTGELFF. The CDR3 bases are TGTGCCAGCAGTTTAGACAGAAACACCGGGGAGCTGTTTTTT.

The chain couples TRBV27 to TRBJ2-1; D may be TRBD2 (6 bases). The CDR3 covers 15 residues. Germline CDR1 MNHEY, CDR2 SMNVEV (reference sequence). Trimming took off 5 bases at V and 8 bases at J, with 19 bases between the two ends. The CDR3 sequence: CASSPRGWGVDEQFF. The DNA for the CDR3 is TGTGCCAGCAGTCCCCGGGGGTGGGGGGTCGATGAGCAGTTCTTC.

The chain carries TRBV5-1 and TRBJ2-1, with 10 bases lining up with TRBD2. CDR1 and CDR2 (germline): SGHRS, YFSETQ. The CDR3 consists of 16 residues. V trimming: 4 bases; J trimming: 5 bases; junction bases outside the gene matches: 9. CDR3 DNA sequence: TGCGCCAGCAGCGCCAGAGCTAGCGGGGGCCACAATGAGCAGTTCTTC. It encodes CASSARASGGHNEQFF.

The chain combines TRBV15 with TRBJ1-5; no clear D gene. Germline assignment: CDR1 LNHNV and CDR2 YYDKDF (reference sequence). The CDR3 covers 13 residues. V lost 0 bases and J lost 6, with 6 bases in between. The DNA of the CDR3 is TGTGCCACCAGCAGAGAGGAGGTTCAGCCCCAGCATTTT. Residues: CATSREEVQPQHF.

V gene TRBV4-2 combines with J gene TRBJ2-7; 8 nucleotides line up with TRBD1. The CDR3 is 14 residues long. Germline CDR1 and CDR2: LGHNA and YNFKEQ. V lost 2 bases and J lost 4; bases outside the gene matches: 4. The CDR3 loop is CASSQIGQGYEQYF. The CDR3 region has the DNA TGTGCCAGCAGCCAAATAGGACAGGGATACGAGCAGTACTTC.

The chain joins TRBV9 to TRBJ1-2; 7 bases agree with TRBD1. Germline V lookup: CDR1 SGDLS, CDR2 YYNGEE. The CDR3 has 14 residues. Trimming at V came to 4 bases and at J to 8 bases, leaving 11 bases not matched to a gene. This CDR3 is CASSNRQGPWGYTF. CDR3 DNA sequence: TGTGCCAGCAGCAATCGACAGGGCCCCTGGGGCTACACCTTC.

The gene calls are TRBV6-5 and TRBJ1-2; 8 nucleotides agree with TRBD1. This CDR3 region has 14 residues. The V gene end was trimmed by 1 base and the J gene end by 4 bases; junction bases not matched to a gene: 2. The germline V gene has CDR1 MNHEY and CDR2 SVGAGI. CDR3 loop: CASSYYGQGYGYTF. In nucleotides, the CDR3 is TGTGCCAGCAGTTACTACGGACAGGGCTATGGCTACACCTTC.

V usage is TRBV11-3 and J usage is TRBJ2-7; 8 nucleotides line up with TRBD1. The CDR3 covers 14 residues. The V segment lost 5 bases and the J segment 1 base; nucleotides outside the gene matches: 4. Germline CDR1 reads SGHNT; CDR2 reads YENEEA. The CDR3 region is CASSQGAGSYEQYF. The DNA for the CDR3 is TGTGCCAGCAGCCAGGGGGCTGGATCCTACGAGCAGTACTTC.

The V and J genes are TRBV6-5 and TRBJ1-1, with TRBD1 as a possible D gene (6 bases). This CDR3 contains 14 residues. Germline V CDR1 and CDR2: MNHEY, SVGAGI. The V end lost 8 bases, the J end lost 5 bases, and 18 bases lay between the germline ends. In DNA, the CDR3 is TGTGCCAGCGGCGGAGACTACAGGGAAACTGAAGCTTTCTTT. It encodes CASGGDYRETEAFF.

This clone has just one count. The gene calls are TRBV5-4 and TRBJ1-4, with TRBD1 matching 9 bases. Trimming removed 5 bases from V and 6 bases from J; junction bases left unmatched: 5. The CDR3 covers 14 residues. CDR1 and CDR2 from the germline V gene are SGHNT and YYREEE (reference sequence). CDR3 amino acids: CASRADRGDEKLFF. CDR3 nucleotide sequence: TGTGCCAGCAGGGCGGACAGGGGAGATGAAAAACTGTTTTTT.

The rearrangement links TRBV6-1 to TRBJ1-2; D is unresolved. The ends were cut back, 1 base at V and 2 bases at J, with 11 bases in the middle. The CDR3 covers 15 residues. The V gene's germline CDR1 is MNHNS and CDR2 SASEGT. CDR3 residues: CASSEGQALNYGYTF. DNA of the CDR3: TGTGCCAGCAGTGAAGGGCAGGCACTGAACTATGGCTACACCTTC.

This clone was observed a single time. Additional DNA sequences in this sample encode the identical CDR3. The V call is TRBV7-8, the J call TRBJ1-1; D is uncertain. Between the trimmed V and J ends, which lost 1 base and 1 base, there was a span of 10 bases. The CDR3 is made up of 15 amino acids. Germline assignment: CDR1 SGHVS and CDR2 FQNEAQ. CDR3 amino acids: CASSLGSESNTEAFF. The CDR3 region has the DNA TGTGCCAGCAGCTTAGGGTCAGAATCGAACACTGAAGCTTTCTTT.